The subject of this entry is one T cell receptor (beta chain). Antigen unknown. Germline-derived CDR1 and CDR2 are LGHNA and YSLEER. This CDR3 spans 14 amino acids. Unmatched junction bases numbered 6, after V lost 6 bases and J lost 4 bases. The entry originates in a study of cytomegalovirus exposure and HLA in healthy donors. Study context: The 110 million or so unique TCR beta sequences, from about 170 million T cells, were found by an earlier analysis.

Donors counted as nominally healthy when sampled, yet unrecorded immune exposures were likely. PCR was performed using 60 Vbeta and 13 Jbeta primers. In the original processing: Tens of millions of unique TCR beta chains, some 11 million shared, were counted in a later analysis. The table came from immunoSEQ multiplex PCR; TCRdb's copy has only in-frame clones and leaves some out. The V and J calls and clone size are taken from that table; D and trimming were inferred from the DNA. The sample lists about 140,000 clones, 75% to 85% occurring once. Study-wide results and limits: A later analysis by the authors found several of the most significant clusters apparently linked to common viral pathogens.

The source is a man aged 40-49 years in good health and CMV-seronegative. The chain employs TRBV4-3 and TRBJ2-7; 10 bases are shared with TRBD2. The source material was PBMCs. CDR3 bases: TGCGCCAGCAGTAAGGCTAGCGGGGGATACGAGCAGTACTTC. As protein: CASSKASGGYEQYF.